The present entry profiles one T cell receptor (beta chain) with its context. Its antigen remains unknown. In TCRdb, the RT-PCR reads were re-called with MiXCR into one record per CDR3 protein. Of roughly 150,000 distinct CDR3 sequences in the sample, about a tenth were seen once. The entry originates in a study of response to subunit inactivated influenza vaccine. Study findings and constraints: Authors suggested each seasonal influenza vaccination recruits few new T cells.

Per the germline V gene, CDR1 is SQVTM and CDR2 is ANQGSEA. There are 16 residues in the CDR3. V was clipped by 4 bases and J by 2 bases; unmatched bases: 12. This rearrangement joins TRBV29-1 to TRBJ2-7, with 9 bases identical to TRBD2. The origin of this receptor is a middle-aged man who received an inactivated influenza vaccine. The source material was non-naive T cells sorted from PBMCs, sampled roughly 46 days after vaccination. CDR3 DNA: TGCAGCGTTGGCCCCGTCAGCGGGGGGACCCCCTACGAGCAGTACTTC. This gives the protein CSVGPVSGGTPYEQYF.